The TCR beta chain described here comes from a study of blood T cells in healthy people across ages. With a J-beta primer mix and a sample-barcoded 5' primer, a second PCR ran about 6 to 11 cycles. TCRdb reprocessed the 5' RACE reads via MiXCR and lists one record per CDR3 protein. Of 660,000 or so distinct CDR3 sequences listed, about 54% were seen once; the top ten hold more than 35%. After removal of 3 bases from V and 2 bases from J, the junction contained 0 bases not matched to a gene. This CDR3 region has 13 residues. The germline V gene has CDR1 LNHNV and CDR2 YYDKDF (reference sequence). Sequenced input: blood. This sequence joins TRBV15 and TRBJ1-2, with TRBD1 identical over 7 bases. The clonotype originates from a man between 60 and 70 years old in good health. DNA for the CDR3: TGTGCCACCAGCAGGGACAGGAACTATGGCTACACCTTC. It encodes CATSRDRNYGYTF.